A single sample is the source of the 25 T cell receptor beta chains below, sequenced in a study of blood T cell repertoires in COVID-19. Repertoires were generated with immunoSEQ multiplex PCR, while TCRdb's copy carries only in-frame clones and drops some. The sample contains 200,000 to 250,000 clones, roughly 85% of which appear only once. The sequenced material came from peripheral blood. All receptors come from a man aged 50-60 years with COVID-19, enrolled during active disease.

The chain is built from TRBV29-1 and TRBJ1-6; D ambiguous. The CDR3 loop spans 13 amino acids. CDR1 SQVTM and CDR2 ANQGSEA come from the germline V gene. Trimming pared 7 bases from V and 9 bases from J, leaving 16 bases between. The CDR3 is CSAAMDGSSPLHF. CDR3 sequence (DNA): TGCAGCGCCGCGATGGACGGGAGTTCACCCCTCCACTTT.

The CDR3 sequence: CASSQGHHTYEQYF. In nucleotides, the CDR3 is TGTGCCAGCAGCCAAGGGCACCATACCTACGAGCAGTACTTC. V and J are TRBV14 and TRBJ2-7; D not resolved. This CDR3 region has 14 residues. Germline CDR1 and CDR2: SGHDN and FVKESK. V was cut by 1 base and J by 2 bases, with 9 bases left in between.

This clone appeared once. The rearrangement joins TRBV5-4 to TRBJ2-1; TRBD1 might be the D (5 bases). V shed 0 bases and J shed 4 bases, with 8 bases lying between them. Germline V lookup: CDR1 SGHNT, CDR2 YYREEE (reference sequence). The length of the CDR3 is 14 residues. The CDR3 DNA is TGTGCCAGCAGCTTGGCACAGGCTTACAATGAGCAGTTCTTC. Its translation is CASSLAQAYNEQFF.

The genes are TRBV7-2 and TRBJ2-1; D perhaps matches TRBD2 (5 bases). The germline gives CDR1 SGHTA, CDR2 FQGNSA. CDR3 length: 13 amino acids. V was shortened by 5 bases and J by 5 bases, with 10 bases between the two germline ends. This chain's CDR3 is CASSPRVDNEQFF. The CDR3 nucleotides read TGTGCCAGCAGCCCGCGGGTAGACAATGAGCAGTTCTTC.

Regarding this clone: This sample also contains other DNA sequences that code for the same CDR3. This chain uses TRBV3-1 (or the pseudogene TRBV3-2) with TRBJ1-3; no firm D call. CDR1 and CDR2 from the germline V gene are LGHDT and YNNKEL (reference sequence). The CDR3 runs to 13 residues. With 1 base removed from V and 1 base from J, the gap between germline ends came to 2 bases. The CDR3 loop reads CASSQVSGNTIYF. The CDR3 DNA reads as TGTGCCAGCAGCCAAGTATCTGGAAACACCATATATTTT.

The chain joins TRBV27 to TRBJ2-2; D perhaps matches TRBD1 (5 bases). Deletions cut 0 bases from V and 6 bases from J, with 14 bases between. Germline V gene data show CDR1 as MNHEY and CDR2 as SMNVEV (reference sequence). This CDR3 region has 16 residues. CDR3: CASSLSGLVTPGELFF. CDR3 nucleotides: TGTGCCAGCAGTTTATCGGGGCTAGTCACCCCCGGGGAGCTGTTTTTT.

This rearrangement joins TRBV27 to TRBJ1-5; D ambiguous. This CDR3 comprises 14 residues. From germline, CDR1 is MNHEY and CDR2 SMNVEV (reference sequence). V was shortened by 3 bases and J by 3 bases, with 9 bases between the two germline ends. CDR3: CASSFVGDNQPQHF. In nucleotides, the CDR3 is TGTGCCAGCAGTTTCGTTGGAGACAATCAGCCCCAGCATTTT.

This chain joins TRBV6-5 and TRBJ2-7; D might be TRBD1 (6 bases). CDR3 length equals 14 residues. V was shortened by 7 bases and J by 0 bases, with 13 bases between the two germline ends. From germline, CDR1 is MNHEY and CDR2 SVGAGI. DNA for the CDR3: TGTGCCAGCATGAGACAGGTCCGCTCCTACGAGCAGTACTTC. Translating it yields CASMRQVRSYEQYF.

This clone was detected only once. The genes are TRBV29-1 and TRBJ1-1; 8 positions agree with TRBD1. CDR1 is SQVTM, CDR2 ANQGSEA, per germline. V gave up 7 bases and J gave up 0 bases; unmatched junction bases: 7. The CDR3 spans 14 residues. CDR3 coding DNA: TGCAGCGCCTCAAGACAGGGGATGAACACTGAAGCTTTCTTT. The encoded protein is CSASRQGMNTEAFF.

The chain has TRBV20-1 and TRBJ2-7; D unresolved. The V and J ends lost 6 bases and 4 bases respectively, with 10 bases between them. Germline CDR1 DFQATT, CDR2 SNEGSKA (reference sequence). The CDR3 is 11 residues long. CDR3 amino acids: CSAPVRYEQYF. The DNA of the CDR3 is TGCAGTGCCCCGGTCCGGTACGAGCAGTACTTC.

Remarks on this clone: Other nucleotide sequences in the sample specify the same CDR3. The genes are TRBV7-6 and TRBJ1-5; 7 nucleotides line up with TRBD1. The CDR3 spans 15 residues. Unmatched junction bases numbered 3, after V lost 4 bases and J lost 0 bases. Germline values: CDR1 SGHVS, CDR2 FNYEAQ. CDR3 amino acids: CASSSGQDSNQPQHF. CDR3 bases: TGTGCCAGCAGCTCCGGACAGGATAGCAATCAGCCCCAGCATTTT. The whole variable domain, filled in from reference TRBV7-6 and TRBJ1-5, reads GAGVSQSPRYKVTKRGQDVALRCDPISGHVSLYWYRQALGQGPEFLTYFNYEAQQDKSGLPNDRFSAERPEGSISTLTIQRTEQRDSAMYRCASSSGQDSNQPQHFGDGTRLSIL.

CDR3 in amino acids: CASSPRTGLNTEAFF. CDR3 DNA: TGTGCCAGCAGCCCCCGGACAGGGTTGAACACTGAAGCTTTCTTT. The chain employs TRBV13 and TRBJ1-1; 8 nucleotides match TRBD1. Germline V gene lookup returns CDR1 PRHDT and CDR2 FYEKMQ (reference sequence). This CDR3 spans 15 amino acids. Trimming removed 5 bases from V and 0 bases from J; junction bases left unmatched: 5.

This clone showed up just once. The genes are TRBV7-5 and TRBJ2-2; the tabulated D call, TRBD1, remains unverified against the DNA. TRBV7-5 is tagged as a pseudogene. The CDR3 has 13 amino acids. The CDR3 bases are TGTGCCGGATTGCAGGGGATCACCGGGGAGCTGTTTTTT. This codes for CAGLQGITGELFF.

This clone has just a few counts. As DNA, the CDR3 is TGCGCCAGCAGCCCGAGCGCAGGGGCCACCGGGGAGCTGTTTTTT. Its protein product is CASSPSAGATGELFF. V usage is TRBV4-1 and J usage is TRBJ2-2; maybe TRBD1 (6 bases). Germline V gene data show CDR1 as MGHRA and CDR2 as YSYEKL. Trimming removed 4 bases at V and 4 bases at J, with 13 bases between. The CDR3 has 15 amino acids.

CDR3 amino acids: CASSWSGTGRITEAFF. As DNA, the CDR3 is TGTGCCAGCAGCTGGTCCGGGACAGGGCGGATCACTGAAGCTTTCTTT. The chain links TRBV13 to TRBJ1-1, with 9 nucleotides matching TRBD1. The CDR3 sequence is 16 residues long. The V gene end was trimmed by 4 bases and the J gene end by 4 bases; junction bases not matched to a gene: 10. CDR1 PRHDT and CDR2 FYEKMQ come from the germline V gene (reference sequence). Variable domain in full (rest from reference TRBV13 and TRBJ1-1): AAGVIQSPRHLIKEKRETATLKCYPIPRHDTVYWYQQGPGQDPQFLISFYEKMQSDKGSIPDRFSAQQFSDYHSELNMSSLELGDSALYFCASSWSGTGRITEAFFGQGTRLTVV.

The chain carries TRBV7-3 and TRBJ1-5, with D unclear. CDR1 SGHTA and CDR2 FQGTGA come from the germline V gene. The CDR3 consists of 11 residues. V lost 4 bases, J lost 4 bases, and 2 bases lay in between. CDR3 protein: CASSSNQPQHF. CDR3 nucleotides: TGTGCCAGCAGCTCTAATCAGCCCCAGCATTTT.

In DNA form, the CDR3 reads TGCGCCAGCAGACAAACCGGGACTAGCTTTGGTGAGCAGTTCTTC. Translating gives CASRQTGTSFGEQFF. This chain joins TRBV5-1 and TRBJ2-1; 9 positions match TRBD2. The V segment lost 5 bases and the J segment 9 bases; nucleotides outside the gene matches: 12. The CDR3 loop spans 15 amino acids. Germline V gives CDR1 SGHRS, CDR2 YFSETQ.

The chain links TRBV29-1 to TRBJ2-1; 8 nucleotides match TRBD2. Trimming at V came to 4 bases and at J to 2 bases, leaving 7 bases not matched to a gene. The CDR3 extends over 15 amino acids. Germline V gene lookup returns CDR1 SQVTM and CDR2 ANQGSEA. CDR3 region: CSVGERGLTYNEQFF. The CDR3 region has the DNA TGCAGCGTTGGGGAGCGGGGGCTAACCTACAATGAGCAGTTCTTC.

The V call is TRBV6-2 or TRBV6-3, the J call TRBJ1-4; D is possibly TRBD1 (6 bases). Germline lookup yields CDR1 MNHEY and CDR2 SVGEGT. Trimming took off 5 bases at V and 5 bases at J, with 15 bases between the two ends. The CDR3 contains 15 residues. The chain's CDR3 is CASSPGQSLNEKLFF. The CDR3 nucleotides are TGTGCCAGCAGTCCCGGACAGAGTCTAAATGAAAAACTGTTTTTT.

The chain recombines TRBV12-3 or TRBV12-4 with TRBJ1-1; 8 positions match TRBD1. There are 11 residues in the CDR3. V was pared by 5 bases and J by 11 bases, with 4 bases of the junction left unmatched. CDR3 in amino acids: CASSISGGAFF. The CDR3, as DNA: TGTGCCAGCAGTATCTCAGGGGGCGCTTTCTTT.

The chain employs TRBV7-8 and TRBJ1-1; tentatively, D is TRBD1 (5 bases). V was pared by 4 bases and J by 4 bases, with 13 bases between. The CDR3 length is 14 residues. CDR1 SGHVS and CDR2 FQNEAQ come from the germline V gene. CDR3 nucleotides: TGTGCCAGCAGCTCCTACGTGGGACTCACTGAAGCTTTCTTT. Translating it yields CASSSYVGLTEAFF.

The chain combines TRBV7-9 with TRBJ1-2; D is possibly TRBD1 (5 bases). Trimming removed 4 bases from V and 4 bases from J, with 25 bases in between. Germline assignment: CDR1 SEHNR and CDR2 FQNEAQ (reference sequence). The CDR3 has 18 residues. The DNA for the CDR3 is TGTGCCAGCAGCTCCTTCTCCGGGACTCAAACTCCCCTCTATGGCTACACCTTC. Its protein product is CASSSFSGTQTPLYGYTF.

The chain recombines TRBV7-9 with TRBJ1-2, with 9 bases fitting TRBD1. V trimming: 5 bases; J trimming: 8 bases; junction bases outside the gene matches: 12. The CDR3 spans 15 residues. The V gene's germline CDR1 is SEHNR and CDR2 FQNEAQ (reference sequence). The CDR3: CASSPTGGQGQGYTF. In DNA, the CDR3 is TGTGCCAGCAGCCCAACCGGCGGACAGGGGCAGGGCTACACCTTC.

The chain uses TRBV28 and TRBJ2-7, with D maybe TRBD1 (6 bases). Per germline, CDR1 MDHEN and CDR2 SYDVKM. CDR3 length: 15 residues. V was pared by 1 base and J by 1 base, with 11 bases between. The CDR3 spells CASSLSTGTSYEQYF. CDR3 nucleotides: TGTGCCAGCAGTTTATCGACAGGTACATCCTACGAGCAGTACTTC.

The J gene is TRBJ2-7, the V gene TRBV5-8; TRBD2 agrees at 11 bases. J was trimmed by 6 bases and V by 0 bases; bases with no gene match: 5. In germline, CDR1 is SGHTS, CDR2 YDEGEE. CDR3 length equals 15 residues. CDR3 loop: CASSLEGLAVSEQYF. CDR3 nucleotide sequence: TGTGCCAGCAGCTTGGAGGGACTAGCGGTCTCCGAGCAGTACTTC.